Below are 5 T cell receptor beta chains sequenced from a single sample in a study of cytomegalovirus exposure and HLA in healthy donors (dated 2017 in TCRdb). Library preparation used the immunoSEQ multiplex PCR assay. For the multiplex PCR, a mixture combining 60 forward primers for TCR Vbeta segments and 13 reverse primers for TCR Jbeta segments was used. TCRdb limited this immuneACCESS table to in-frame rearrangements with V and J called. A share of clones is missing; checked studies link under half to unresolved V genes, and the rest is unexplained. The table for this sample lists about 120,000 clones; around 10% of them were counted only once. The ten largest clones capture approximately 3% of the sample. What was sequenced was PBMCs. Receptors were obtained from a man under 40 in good health and CMV-seronegative.

The chain employs TRBV6-6 and TRBJ1-5; D gene uncertain. Germline CDR1 MNHNY, CDR2 SVGAGI (reference sequence). The CDR3 sequence is 16 residues long. V was pared by 6 bases and J by 6 bases, with 21 bases between. CDR3 sequence: CASSQSTRGRGQPQHF. In nucleotides, the CDR3 is TGTGCCAGCAGCCAGAGTACGAGAGGGCGAGGTCAGCCCCAGCATTTT.

This chain connects TRBV7-9 to TRBJ1-1; 9 positions agree with TRBD1. This CDR3 is 16 amino acids long. CDR1 and CDR2 from the germline V gene are SEHNR and FQNEAQ (reference sequence). J was trimmed by 0 bases and V by 3 bases; bases with no gene match: 5. The CDR3 DNA is TGTGCCAGCAGCTTTCGGACAGGGGCGGTGAACACTGAAGCTTTCTTT. Translation: CASSFRTGAVNTEAFF.

This sequence joins TRBV19 and TRBJ2-3, with TRBD2 matching 10 bases. This CDR3 has 14 residues. CDR1 LNHDA and CDR2 SQIVND come from the germline V gene (reference sequence). V lost 8 bases to trimming and J lost 0 bases; unmatched junction nucleotides: 2. The CDR3 bases are TGTGCCAGTGGTAGCGGGAGGAGCACAGATACGCAGTATTTT. Translating it yields CASGSGRSTDTQYF.

The chain has TRBV6-6 and TRBJ2-5, with 7 bases fitting TRBD1. The trim removed 2 bases at V and 5 bases at J, leaving 8 bases unmatched. Germline CDR1 MNHNY, CDR2 SVGAGI (reference sequence). CDR3 length: 15 residues. The CDR3 nucleotides are TGTGCCAGCAGTTACGTACAGGGGCTAGGGGAGACCCAGTACTTC. Its protein product is CASSYVQGLGETQYF.

The gene calls are TRBV6-5 and TRBJ2-7; 7 bases are shared with TRBD1. The V gene's germline CDR1 is MNHEY and CDR2 SVGAGI. V lost 5 bases to trimming and J lost 0 bases; unmatched junction nucleotides: 7. The CDR3 is made up of 15 amino acids. CDR3 protein: CASSTGQVDSYEQYF. The CDR3 DNA is TGTGCCAGCAGTACCGGACAGGTGGACTCCTACGAGCAGTACTTC.